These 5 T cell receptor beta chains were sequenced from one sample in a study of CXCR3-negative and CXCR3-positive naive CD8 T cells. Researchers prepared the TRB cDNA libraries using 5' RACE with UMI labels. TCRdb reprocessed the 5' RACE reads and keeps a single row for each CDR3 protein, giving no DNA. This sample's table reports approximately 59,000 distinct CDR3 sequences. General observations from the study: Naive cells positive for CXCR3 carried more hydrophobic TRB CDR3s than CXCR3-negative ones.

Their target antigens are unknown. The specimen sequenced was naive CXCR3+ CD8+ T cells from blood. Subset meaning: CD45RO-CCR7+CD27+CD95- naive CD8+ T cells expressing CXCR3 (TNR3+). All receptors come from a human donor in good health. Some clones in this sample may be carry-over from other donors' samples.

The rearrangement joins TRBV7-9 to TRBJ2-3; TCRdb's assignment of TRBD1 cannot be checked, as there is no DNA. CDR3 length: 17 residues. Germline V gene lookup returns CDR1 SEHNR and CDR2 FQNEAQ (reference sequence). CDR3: CASRKNKGASFTDTQYF.

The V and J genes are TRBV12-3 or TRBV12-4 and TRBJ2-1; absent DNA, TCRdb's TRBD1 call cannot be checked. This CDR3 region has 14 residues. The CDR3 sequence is CASSYPGQGLEQFF.

CDR3 sequence reads: CASSLMGGAFNEQFF. This chain links TRBV5-5 with TRBJ2-1; as DNA is missing, the TRBD1 call by TCRdb cannot be tested. The CDR3 is 15 amino acids. Germline lookup yields CDR1 SGHKS and CDR2 YYEKEE (reference sequence).

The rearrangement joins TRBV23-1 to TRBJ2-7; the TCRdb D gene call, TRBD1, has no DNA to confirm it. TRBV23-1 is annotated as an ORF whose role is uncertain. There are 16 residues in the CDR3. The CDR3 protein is CASSQSPVHREYEQYF.

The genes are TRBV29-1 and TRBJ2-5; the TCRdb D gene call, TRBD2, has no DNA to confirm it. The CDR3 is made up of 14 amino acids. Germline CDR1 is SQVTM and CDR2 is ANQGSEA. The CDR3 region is CSVGGASGGETQYF.